Below, 5 T cell receptor beta chains from the same sample are listed, as sequenced in a study of T cells in Graves' hyperthyroidism and ophthalmopathy. Amplified regions were TCR beta CDR3 sequences from RNA transcripts. TCR CDR3 underwent first-round RT-PCR with the HTBI primer set. TCRdb analysed the multiplex PCR reads with MiXCR anew, one entry per CDR3 protein. The sample records roughly 250,000 distinct CDR3 sequences, 13% to 15% being singletons. Sequencing input: blood. Every receptor here comes from a woman in her thirties or forties with Graves' hyperthyroidism that later progressed to Graves' ophthalmopathy.

This clonotype was recorded at least ten times. The gene calls are TRBV11-2 and TRBJ2-7, with 9 nucleotides matching TRBD1. Germline CDR1 reads SGHAT; CDR2 reads FQNNGV. CDR3 length: 15 residues. Trimming cost V 4 bases and J 5 bases; bases outside gene matches: 9. The CDR3 loop is CASSSPGQGPHEQYF. The DNA of the CDR3 is TGTGCCAGCAGCTCGCCGGGACAGGGTCCCCACGAGCAGTACTTC.

The chain has TRBV20-1 and TRBJ1-1, with D hard to call. The length of the CDR3 is 13 residues. Germline assignment: CDR1 DFQATT and CDR2 SNEGSKA (reference sequence). V shed 0 bases and J shed 1 base, with 6 bases lying between them. The CDR3 is CSARDGKNTEAFF. The CDR3 DNA follows: TGCAGTGCTAGAGATGGGAAGAACACTGAAGCTTTCTTT.

On this clonotype itself: The CDR3 end shows no conserved phenylalanine or tryptophan, and so a read error is likely. V gene TRBV5-6 combines with J gene TRBJ1-5; D gene ambiguous. The germline gives CDR1 SGHDT, CDR2 YYEEEE. The ends were cut back, 1 base at V and 3 bases at J, with 5 bases in the middle. The length of the CDR3 is 13 residues. The CDR3 coding sequence is TGTGCCAGCAGCTTGTTACCCAATCAGCCCCAGCATCTT. It encodes CASSLLPNQPQHL.

This clonotype was picked up many times. This chain links TRBV30 with TRBJ2-7, with D uncertain. Germline V gene lookup returns CDR1 GTSNPN and CDR2 SVGIG (reference sequence). V lost 5 bases to trimming and J lost 6 bases, with 11 bases between them. CDR3 length equals 11 residues. CDR3 sequence: CAWGEWGEQYF. CDR3 nucleotides: TGTGCCTGGGGAGAGTGGGGCGAGCAGTACTTC. Filled out from reference TRBV30 and TRBJ2-7, the complete variable domain reads SQTIHQWPATLVQPVGSPLSLECTVEGTSNPNLYWYRQAAGRGLQLLFYSVGIGQISSEVPQNLSASRPQDRQFILSSKKLLLSDSGFYLCAWGEWGEQYFGPGTRLTVT.

This clonotype was seen only a few times. This chain joins TRBV20-1 and TRBJ2-4; 9 nucleotides line up with TRBD2. The CDR3 is 14 residues long. The J segment lost 9 bases and the V segment lost 4 bases, leaving 10 bases of the junction unmatched. CDR1 is DFQATT, CDR2 SNEGSKA, per germline (reference sequence). The CDR3 DNA sequence: TGCAGTGCTAAAGCTAGCGGGACCCTTGGCATTCAGTACTTC. This translates into CSAKASGTLGIQYF.